Listed here are 32 T cell receptor beta chains from one sample, sequenced in a study of T cells in Graves' hyperthyroidism and ophthalmopathy. Authors of the study amplified TCR beta CDR3 regions from RNA transcripts. TCR CDR3 regions were first amplified by RT-PCR with HTBI primers. TCRdb reanalysed the multiplex PCR reads using MiXCR and keeps one entry per CDR3 protein. The data show 750,000 to 900,000 distinct CDR3 sequences, with 35% to 40% seen just once and roughly 8.3% held by the top ten. Sequencing was done on a sample of blood. These receptors were taken from a young man with Graves' hyperthyroidism.

This rearrangement joins TRBV29-1 to TRBJ1-2; D ambiguous. The CDR3 covers 11 residues. CDR1 and CDR2 from the germline V gene are SQVTM and ANQGSEA. V lost 4 bases and J 5 bases, leaving 8 bases between the germline ends. This CDR3 reads CSVGEGYGYTF. Here the CDR3 DNA reads TGCAGCGTTGGAGAAGGATATGGCTACACCTTC.

This chain uses TRBV9 with TRBJ2-5; 7 nucleotides align to TRBD1. The ends lost 3 bases at V and 5 bases at J; junction bases unmatched: 10. Germline lookup yields CDR1 SGDLS and CDR2 YYNGEE. This CDR3 has 15 amino acids. CDR3 bases: TGTGCCAGCAGCGCACAGGGGCGACCGTGGGAGACCCAGTACTTC. Residues: CASSAQGRPWETQYF.

The rearrangement uses TRBV10-3 and TRBJ2-6; TRBD1 is a possible D gene (5 bases). Between the trimmed V and J ends, which lost 6 bases and 2 bases, there was a span of 8 bases. The CDR3 is 14 amino acids. CDR1 ENHRY and CDR2 SYGVKD come from the germline V gene. CDR3 residues: CAIRGLAGANVLTF. CDR3 DNA: TGTGCCATCAGGGGGCTCGCTGGGGCCAACGTCCTGACTTTC.

In its sample, this clonotype was seen a few times. V usage is TRBV7-3 and J usage is TRBJ2-7; D perhaps matches TRBD1 (6 bases). Germline CDR1 SGHTA, CDR2 FQGTGA. V gave up 3 bases and J gave up 3 bases, with 9 bases separating them. CDR3 size: 13 residues. CDR3 residues: CASSFGQFYEQYF. The CDR3 nucleotides read TGTGCCAGCAGCTTCGGACAGTTCTACGAGCAGTACTTC.

This clonotype has just one count. The CDR3: CANNPSGSSYEQYF. CDR3 sequence (DNA): TGTGCCAATAATCCTAGCGGGAGCTCCTACGAGCAGTACTTC. This sequence joins TRBV25-1 and TRBJ2-7; TRBD2 aligns across 10 bases. The germline gives CDR1 MGHDK, CDR2 SYGVNS. The CDR3 covers 14 residues. Germline trimming cut 10 bases from V and 0 bases from J; bases unmatched to any gene: 6.

This clonotype showed up just a few times. The gene calls are TRBV4-1 and TRBJ2-7, with 8 bases matching TRBD1. The junction had 11 bases not matched to a gene; V was cut back by 1 base and J by 12 bases. This CDR3 contains 14 residues. Germline V gene data show CDR1 as MGHRA and CDR2 as YSYEKL. Here the CDR3 reads CASSQGWTGQRLYF. The CDR3, as DNA: TGCGCCAGCAGCCAAGGTTGGACAGGGCAACGACTGTACTTC.

Comment on this clonotype: The conserved phenylalanine or tryptophan is not found at the CDR3 terminus, so this likely reflects a read error. The DNA of the CDR3 is TGTGCCAGCAGCGGACAGGGGGCGGGCGGCTACACCCTC. Its translation is CASSGQGAGGYTL. This chain links TRBV5-6 with TRBJ1-2, with 11 bases matching TRBD1. The J segment lost 8 bases and the V segment lost 4 bases, leaving 4 bases of the junction unmatched. Germline V gene data show CDR1 as SGHDT and CDR2 as YYEEEE. The CDR3 covers 13 residues.

This clonotype was counted ten times or more. The CDR3 sequence is CSAKRASGIGETQYF. CDR3 coding DNA: TGCAGTGCCAAACGGGCTAGCGGGATCGGAGAGACCCAGTACTTC. This chain links TRBV20-1 with TRBJ2-5, with TRBD2 matching over 9 bases. The CDR3 totals 15 residues. Looked up from germline, CDR1 is DFQATT and CDR2 is SNEGSKA (reference sequence). The junction had 12 bases not matched to a gene; V was cut back by 6 bases and J by 4 bases.

This clonotype was observed a few times. The gene calls are TRBV6-6 and TRBJ1-4; TRBD1 is a possible D gene (6 bases). Germline values: CDR1 MNHNY, CDR2 SVGAGI (reference sequence). V dropped 8 bases and J dropped 3 bases, with 16 bases sitting between them. CDR3 length equals 15 residues. The CDR3 spells CASGLGGAANEKLFF. The CDR3 DNA reads TGTGCCAGCGGGCTGGGGGGGGCGGCTAATGAAAAACTGTTTTTT.

The chain carries TRBV19 and TRBJ1-2, with 8 bases fitting TRBD1. This CDR3 region has 15 residues. In germline, CDR1 is LNHDA, CDR2 SQIVND (reference sequence). Trimming removed 4 bases from V and 1 base from J; junction bases left unmatched: 5. The DNA of the CDR3 is TGTGCCAGTAGTAGAGGACAGGGCCTTAACTATGGCTACACCTTC. It translates to CASSRGQGLNYGYTF.

A note on this clonotype: A much larger clone differs by one base, so this may be a read error. V gene TRBV10-3 combines with J gene TRBJ1-1; D gene unclear. V was cut by 11 bases and J by 6 bases, with 19 bases left in between. This CDR3 is 13 amino acids long. From germline, CDR1 is ENHRY and CDR2 SYGVKD. DNA for the CDR3: TGTGCCGTCTTGAGACCGGGTGCTTCTGAAGCTTTCTTT. It translates to CAVLRPGASEAFF.

On this clonotype itself: A much larger clone sits a single nucleotide away, making a read error possible. The V call is TRBV24-1, the J call TRBJ2-7, with TRBD2 identical over 14 bases. V gave up 12 bases and J gave up 0 bases; unmatched junction bases: 12. Germline CDR1 and CDR2: KGHDR and SFDVKD. This CDR3 is built from 17 residues. CDR3 residues: CAATETSGRASSYEQYF. Written as DNA, the CDR3 is TGTGCCGCCACGGAGACTAGCGGGAGGGCCAGCTCCTACGAGCAGTACTTC.

This clonotype was seen at least ten times. The chain is built from TRBV19 and TRBJ1-6; D call uncertain. Per the germline V gene, CDR1 is LNHDA and CDR2 is SQIVND (reference sequence). V was clipped by 7 bases and J by 12 bases, with 13 bases between them. This CDR3 has 12 residues. This CDR3 is CASTPGGGPLHF. The CDR3 nucleotides are TGTGCCAGTACCCCAGGTGGAGGACCCCTCCACTTT. Using reference TRBV19 and TRBJ1-6 for the parts outside the CDR3, the full variable domain is DGGITQSPKYLFRKEGQNVTLSCEQNLNHDAMYWYRQDPGQGLRLIYYSQIVNDFQKGDIAEGYSVSREKKESFPLTVTSAQKNPTAFYLCASTPGGGPLHFGNGTRLTVT.

This clonotype was counted many times. The chain combines TRBV29-1 with TRBJ2-2; D uncertain. Germline CDR1 SQVTM, CDR2 ANQGSEA. CDR3 length equals 14 residues. V lost 6 bases to trimming and J lost 1 base, with 12 bases between them. The CDR3 nucleotides are TGCAGCGTGGGGTCGGGCGGGAACACCGGGGAGCTGTTTTTT. Its protein product is CSVGSGGNTGELFF.

With respect to this clonotype: A much larger clone sits a single nucleotide away, making a read error possible. The chain uses TRBV7-9 and TRBJ1-3; D is undetermined. Germline CDR1 reads SEHNR; CDR2 reads FQNEAQ (reference sequence). The length of the CDR3 is 15 residues. CDR3 bases: TGTGCCAGCAGCTTTCCCTCCTCGTTGGGAAACGCCATATATTTT. Translated, it gives CASSFPSSLGNAIYF.

To note about this clonotype: This may come from a read error, since a much larger clone is one base off. This chain links TRBV29-1 with TRBJ2-7, with D tentatively TRBD1 (6 bases). Germline CDR1 reads SQVTM; CDR2 reads ANQGSEA. The CDR3 totals 13 residues. The CDR3 sequence: CSVVWTESYGQYF. The CDR3 nucleotides read TGCAGCGTTGTATGGACAGAATCCTACGGGCAGTACTTC.

Many counts were recorded for this clonotype. The rearrangement uses TRBV12-3 or TRBV12-4 and TRBJ1-5, with TRBD1 as a possible D gene (5 bases). V dropped 6 bases and J dropped 2 bases, with 11 bases sitting between them. The CDR3 contains 14 residues. The DNA of the CDR3 is TGTGCCAGCAGGGGGGAGGGAGGCAATCAGCCCCAGCATTTT. Protein product: CASRGEGGNQPQHF.

This sequence joins TRBV5-5 and TRBJ2-6; D may be TRBD1 (7 bases). Germline V gene lookup returns CDR1 SGHKS and CDR2 YYEKEE (reference sequence). The ends were cut back, 2 bases at V and 1 base at J, with 16 bases in the middle. The CDR3 is made up of 18 amino acids. CDR3 nucleotide sequence: TGTGCCAGCAGCTTATCCCCCAGGGGGAGGTCTGGGGCCAACGTCCTGACTTTC. As protein: CASSLSPRGRSGANVLTF.

This clonotype was counted many times. The CDR3 reads CASSEGAGSSEQYF. The DNA of the CDR3 is TGTGCCAGCAGCGAAGGGGCTGGAAGTTCCGAGCAGTACTTC. This chain links TRBV9 with TRBJ2-7, with D possibly matching TRBD1 (5 bases). The CDR3 has 14 residues. CDR1 and CDR2 from the germline V gene are SGDLS and YYNGEE. Between the trimmed V and J ends, which lost 3 bases and 6 bases, there was a span of 16 bases.

The rearrangement uses TRBV15 and TRBJ2-6, with unresolved D. The CDR3 spans 16 residues. Germline CDR1 reads LNHNV; CDR2 reads YYDKDF (reference sequence). Trimming pared 10 bases from V and 0 bases from J, leaving 16 bases between. The CDR3 bases are TGTGCCAGCACCCCAGACGGTGCCTCTGGGGCCAACGTCCTGACTTTC. Residues: CASTPDGASGANVLTF. Variable domain in full (rest from reference TRBV15 and TRBJ2-6): DAMVIQNPRYQVTQFGKPVTLSCSQTLNHNVMYWYQQKSSQAPKLLFHYYDKDFNNEADTPDNFQSRRPNTSFCFLDIRSPGLGDTAMYLCASTPDGASGANVLTFGAGSRLTVL.

This clonotype was counted many times. This chain connects TRBV9 to TRBJ1-3; D uncertain. V was shortened by 4 bases and J by 1 base, with 9 bases between the two germline ends. CDR1 and CDR2 from the germline V gene are SGDLS and YYNGEE. This CDR3 has 14 amino acids. CDR3 sequence (DNA): TGTGCCAGCAGCCCCTGGGAGTCTGGAAACACCATATATTTT. Its translation: CASSPWESGNTIYF.

Details on this clonotype: The conserved phenylalanine or tryptophan is not found at the CDR3 terminus, so this likely reflects a read error. The V gene is TRBV6-1, the J gene TRBJ2-6; weak D call: TRBD1 (6 bases). The germline CDR1 and CDR2 sequences are MNHNS and SASEGT. This CDR3 has 15 residues. V lost 6 bases to trimming and J lost 1 base, with 10 bases between them. The CDR3 is CASSCRGSGANVLTS. The CDR3 DNA reads TGTGCCAGCAGCTGCAGGGGTTCTGGGGCCAACGTCCTGACTTCC.

This clonotype was counted only a few times. The rearrangement joins TRBV4-1 to TRBJ2-7; 8 nucleotides agree with TRBD2. Germline CDR1 and CDR2: MGHRA and YSYEKL. The CDR3 sequence is 14 residues long. After removal of 2 bases from V and 6 bases from J, the junction contained 6 bases not matched to a gene. The CDR3 nucleotides are TGCGCCAGCAGCCAAACAGCGGGAGTCGCCGAGCAGTACTTC. This sequence encodes CASSQTAGVAEQYF.

This clonotype was recorded at least ten times. The V gene is TRBV29-1, the J gene TRBJ2-7; possible D gene TRBD1, 5 bases. The length of the CDR3 is 12 residues. Deletions cut 8 bases from V and 3 bases from J, with 14 bases between. The germline gives CDR1 SQVTM, CDR2 ANQGSEA. DNA of the CDR3: TGCAGCTGCTCGGACACATTCTACGAGCAGTACTTC. It codes for CSCSDTFYEQYF.

This clonotype appeared once. The junction departs from germline at one end; a sequencing error may be responsible. The V and J genes are TRBV7-2 and TRBJ1-1; the D gene is possibly TRBD1 (5 bases). This CDR3 has 15 residues. CDR1 and CDR2 from the germline V gene are SGHTA and FQGNSA. CDR3 bases: TGTGCCACCAGCTTAGGCGGAGGGGCGAACACTGAAGCTTTCTTT. Translated: CATSLGGGANTEAFF.

The chain uses TRBV12-3 or TRBV12-4 and TRBJ1-6; D is unresolved. The CDR3 extends over 14 amino acids. V was cut by 3 bases and J by 10 bases, with 13 bases left in between. The DNA of the CDR3 is TGTGCCAGCAGTTTCGCAGGAAAAAAATCACCCCTCCACTTT. It translates to CASSFAGKKSPLHF.

The table lists this clonotype with a few counts. The chain employs TRBV6-1 and TRBJ2-7; no clear D gene. Trimming pared 5 bases from V and 5 bases from J, leaving 7 bases between. This CDR3 has 11 amino acids. Germline V gene sequence: CDR1 MNHNS, CDR2 SASEGT. The CDR3 reads CASSFEHEQYF. The DNA of the CDR3 is TGTGCCAGCAGTTTCGAGCACGAGCAGTACTTC.

The rearrangement links TRBV2 to TRBJ1-6, with D possibly matching TRBD1 (5 bases). Germline lookup yields CDR1 SNHLY and CDR2 FYNNEI. The CDR3 spans 14 residues. The germline V and J ends were trimmed by 7 bases and 8 bases, with 15 bases remaining between them. The CDR3 bases are TGTGCCAGCATGGCAGGGAATAAGGATTCACCCCTCCACTTT. Translation gives CASMAGNKDSPLHF.

This clonotype was detected a few times. The V and J genes are TRBV15 and TRBJ1-5; D gene uncertain. The V end lost 0 bases, the J end lost 3 bases, and 12 bases lay between the germline ends. There are 16 residues in the CDR3. Germline V gene lookup returns CDR1 LNHNV and CDR2 YYDKDF (reference sequence). The CDR3 DNA reads as TGTGCCACCAGCAGAGATTCGGAGGGATACAATCAGCCCCAGCATTTT. Its translation is CATSRDSEGYNQPQHF.

A word on this clonotype: Being one base from a much bigger clone, this may be a read error. This chain joins TRBV20-1 and TRBJ2-7, with D hard to call. This CDR3 contains 12 residues. The V gene lost 3 bases and the J gene lost 7 bases, with 13 bases spanning the gap. Germline V gene sequence: CDR1 DFQATT, CDR2 SNEGSKA (reference sequence). The CDR3 loop reads CSASVWAGEQYF. The CDR3 nucleotides are TGCAGTGCTAGTGTCTGGGCTGGGGAGCAGTACTTC.

This clonotype was seen repeatedly, ten times or more. The rearrangement links TRBV10-3 to TRBJ1-2; D unclear. Germline V gene sequence: CDR1 ENHRY, CDR2 SYGVKD. V was cut by 7 bases and J by 5 bases, with 20 bases left in between. This CDR3 region has 15 residues. In DNA, the CDR3 is TGTGCCATCAAGGAGCAGCCGGCGGGATGGTATGGCTACACCTTC. It codes for CAIKEQPAGWYGYTF.

This clonotype was recorded only once. CDR3 DNA sequence: TGTGCCAGCAGCTTAGAACGCGATGCACTTAAGGACACTGAAGCTTTCTTT. It specifies CASSLERDALKDTEAFF. The J gene is TRBJ1-1, the V gene TRBV11-1; no clear D gene. The ends were cut back, 1 base at V and 3 bases at J, with 18 bases in the middle. Germline CDR1 is SGHAT and CDR2 is FQDESV (reference sequence). The length of the CDR3 is 17 residues.